The clone carrying this T cell receptor beta chain was seen a few times. What it binds is not known. Trimming removed 5 bases at V and 0 bases at J, with 13 bases between. This CDR3 spans 16 amino acids. The sample originates from a study of T-cell memory formation after mild COVID-19. TCRdb processed the 5' RACE reads anew with MiXCR; each CDR3 protein has one entry. The table lists a few hundred thousand distinct CDR3 sequences, about a sixth of them singletons. Notes on the study in general: Cross-reactive memory seemingly joined, as some responding clones were found in pre-infection memory.

Sequenced input: PBMCs or a T cell subset sorted from them (not recorded which). The V and J genes are TRBV12-3 or TRBV12-4 and TRBJ2-2; D not certain. The sequence was collected from a man between 18 and 35 years old who had mild COVID-19 (a few samples of this study predate the infection). Cell type and time point are not known. CDR3 DNA sequence: TGTGCCAGCAGTGCCGTCGGGCTAGCGAACACCGGGGAGCTGTTTTTT. It yields the protein CASSAVGLANTGELFF.